This T cell receptor beta chain was captured in a study of blood T cell repertoires in COVID-19. Overall study context: Two negative PCRs, clearance, or symptom resolution were required of recovered Cohort 3 donors. Specimens from acute and convalescent COVID-19 originated in the United States, Italy and Spain.

Original data processing: Amplification of reference gene primers was used by the study to estimate nucleated cell counts. The table came from immunoSEQ multiplex PCR; TCRdb's copy has only in-frame clones and leaves some out. D and trimming come from the DNA, and the V and J calls and clone size come from that table. The table includes around 140,000 clones, 84% detected once. Germline V gene lookup returns CDR1 SGHAT and CDR2 FQNNGV. V shed 7 bases and J 3 bases; nucleotides not matched to a gene: 2. The CDR3 totals 12 residues. The receptor comes from a man aged 50 to 59 in a cohort exposed to, infected with or recovered from COVID-19 (not recorded which). The sequencing input was PBMCs or T cells enriched from blood (not recorded which). The chain joins TRBV11-2 to TRBJ1-2; 7 bases map to TRBD1. The CDR3 sequence is CASTQGDYGYTF. The CDR3 DNA reads TGTGCCAGCACCCAGGGGGACTATGGCTACACCTTC.